Listed below are T cell receptor beta chains from one sample, sequenced in a study of CD8 T cells in Susac syndrome. One entry per CDR3 protein results from TCRdb running MiXCR on the immunoSEQ multiplex PCR reads. The sample holds some 160,000 distinct CDR3 sequences, almost 96% seen once. The sample consisted of CD4+ T cells from PBMCs. These receptors originate from a human donor with Susac syndrome. Both conserved end residues are part of each CDR3. A D gene is named only where the DNA matches it firmly. Clone sizes are given selectively: once, few, many, or a class where the clone is expanded.

D	V	size	J	CDR3	DNA
-	TRBV28	-	TRBJ2-7	CASVERGVHEQYF	TGTGCCAGCGTCGAGAGGGGCGTCCACGAGCAGTACTTC
-	TRBV2	-	TRBJ2-5	CASTQGGETQYF	TGTGCCAGCACCCAGGGGGGTGAGACCCAGTACTTC
-	TRBV20-1	-	TRBJ1-2	CSAPQGIGYTF	TGCAGTGCTCCACAGGGTATTGGCTACACCTTC
TRBD1	TRBV7-2	-	TRBJ2-3	CASSSQRQGPTDTQYF	TGTGCCAGCAGCTCACAAAGACAGGGCCCCACAGATACGCAGTATTTT
TRBD2	TRBV18	-	TRBJ2-1	CASSPGTNNEQFF	TGTGCCAGCTCACCCGGGACTAACAATGAGCAGTTCTTC
TRBD2	TRBV6-6	-	TRBJ2-5	CASSYGAGDTQYF	TGTGCCAGCAGTTACGGTGCGGGAGATACCCAGTACTTC
TRBD1	TRBV20-1	once	TRBJ1-2	CSAPRFRSFGQVANYGYTF	TGCAGTGCTCCTCGGTTTAGGTCTTTCGGACAGGTAGCTAACTATGGCTACACCTTC
TRBD1	TRBV3-1	-	TRBJ1-2	CASSQVWTGNLYGYTF	TGTGCCAGCAGCCAAGTTTGGACAGGGAATCTCTATGGCTACACCTTC
TRBD1	TRBV2	-	TRBJ2-2	CASSEATGGTGELFF	TGTGCCAGCAGTGAAGCAACAGGGGGCACCGGGGAGCTGTTTTTT
-	TRBV15	-	TRBJ2-5	CATSNTGTNTQYF	TGTGCCACCAGCAATACGGGCACGAATACCCAGTACTTC
TRBD2	TRBV9	-	TRBJ2-1	CASSVNLEWTSGYNEQFF	TGTGCCAGCAGCGTAAATTTGGAGTGGACTAGCGGATACAATGAGCAGTTCTTC
-	TRBV29-1	-	TRBJ2-6	CSVELQGVTNVLTF	TGCAGCGTTGAGCTACAGGGAGTCACCAACGTCCTGACTTTC
-	TRBV4-1	-	TRBJ1-2	CASSPGTGAPSGYTF	TGCGCCAGCAGCCCTGGAACAGGAGCCCCCTCGGGCTACACCTTC
TRBD2	TRBV11-2	-	TRBJ2-1	CASSLGGTSVNEQFF	TGTGCCAGCAGCTTAGGGGGGACTAGCGTCAATGAGCAGTTCTTC
-	TRBV13	-	TRBJ1-4	CASSSKIGEKLFF	TGTGCCAGCAGCAGCAAAATAGGGGAAAAACTGTTTTTT